This paragraph reports one TCR beta chain. The data were obtained in a study of PD-1 blockade in classical Hodgkin lymphoma. Time point here: newly diagnosed, previously untreated cHL patient sample. Thawed PBMCs underwent magnetic negative selection to obtain purified CD8+ T cells. This table comes from immunoSEQ multiplex PCR, and its TCRdb copy is limited to in-frame clones, with some not included. There are some 4,000 clones in the sample; 81% occur only once, and about an eighth lies in the top ten. The sample consisted of CD8+ T cells from blood. This clonotype was obtained from a human donor with classical Hodgkin lymphoma.

The CDR3 loop is CANREAGVSNQPQHF. In DNA form, the CDR3 reads TGTGCCAACCGAGAAGCAGGAGTTAGCAATCAGCCCCAGCATTTT. The chain is built from TRBV5-3 and TRBJ1-5; D is ambiguous. TRBV5-3 has ORF status, its function being uncertain. The CDR3 runs 15 residues. V gave up 9 bases and J gave up 0 bases, with 16 bases separating them.